The T cell receptor (beta chain) under discussion was sequenced for a study of blood T cells in healthy people across ages. Study-wide context: About one barcoded beta molecule per two T cells was captured by template switching.

Between the trimmed V and J ends, which lost 1 base and 4 bases, there was a span of 13 bases. This CDR3 has 15 amino acids. The germline gives CDR1 SEHNR, CDR2 FQNEAQ (reference sequence). A sample-barcoded 5' primer and a J-beta primer mix were used in a second PCR of about 7 to 12 cycles. A tag from a template-switch adaptor with 12 random nucleotides marked each cDNA molecule. CDR3-containing paired-end reads numbering at least 2.5 million came from each sample. TCRdb re-called the 5' RACE reads through MiXCR, storing one row per CDR3 protein. In the table there are over 600,000 distinct CDR3 sequences, about half of which are singletons. Researchers report isolating at least 6.5 million PBMCs per sample.

The J gene is TRBJ1-1, the V gene TRBV7-9; D might be TRBD1 (6 bases). This TCR was recovered from an elderly man in good health. Sequenced sample: blood. Here the CDR3 DNA reads TGTGCCAGCAGCTTAGAGGCAGGGGTGAGCACTGAAGCTTTCTTT. Residues: CASSLEAGVSTEAFF.